The present entry profiles one T cell receptor beta chain with its context. No antigen is known for it. The data originate from a study of cytomegalovirus exposure and HLA in healthy donors. Study details: Samples from HLA-typed donors yielded 65 million to 90 million unique TCRs in an early data release. Whole-study findings and limits: For most subjects, TCR beta sequences were reported to predict HLA-A and HLA-B alleles with accuracy.

V was clipped by 0 bases and J by 2 bases, with 14 bases between them. The germline V gene encodes CDR1 LGHNA and CDR2 YSLEER. The CDR3 consists of 16 residues. 13 Jbeta primers and 60 Vbeta primers were used for the PCR. Here immunoSEQ multiplex PCR was the method, and the copy in TCRdb shows in-frame clones only, minus some. The sample has about 180,000 clones; just over 75% are singletons. The sequence derives from a young man in good health and CMV-seronegative. This chain connects TRBV4-3 to TRBJ2-7; D unresolved. The sample consisted of PBMCs. The CDR3 bases are TGCGCCAGCAGCCAAGATCTTCTTAGAGAAACCTACGAGCAGTACTTC. The encoded protein is CASSQDLLRETYEQYF.